A single sample is the source of the 17 T cell receptor beta chains below, sequenced in a study of blood T cell repertoires in COVID-19. Sequenced by immunoSEQ multiplex PCR; TCRdb stores in-frame clones only, minus some. The sample lists 260,000 or so clones; roughly four fifths were seen once. The source material was peripheral blood. The receptors stem from a woman in her 70s with acute or convalescent COVID-19.

This clone was detected only once. V gene TRBV5-4 combines with J gene TRBJ1-4, with 8 bases fitting TRBD1. J was trimmed by 6 bases and V by 5 bases; bases with no gene match: 6. The CDR3 is 14 residues long. CDR1 is SGHNT and CDR2 is YYREEE in the germline V gene (reference sequence). This chain's CDR3 is CASSSTGADEKLFF. The CDR3 DNA reads TGTGCCAGCAGTTCGACAGGGGCCGATGAAAAACTGTTTTTT. Variable domain in full (rest from reference TRBV5-4 and TRBJ1-4): ETGVTQSPTHLIKTRGQQVTLRCSSQSGHNTVSWYQQALGQGPQFIFQYYREEENGRGNFPPRFSGLQFPNYSSELNVNALELDDSALYLCASSSTGADEKLFFGSGTQLSVL.

The J gene is TRBJ2-5, the V gene TRBV19; D is perhaps TRBD2 (7 bases). Germline CDR1 is LNHDA and CDR2 is SQIVND (reference sequence). Trimming took off 5 bases at V and 5 bases at J, with 15 bases between the two ends. The CDR3 is 14 residues long. The CDR3 loop reads CASSPVGGAETQYF. CDR3 bases: TGTGCCAGTAGTCCAGTGGGGGGGGCGGAGACCCAGTACTTC.

The chain uses TRBV11-2 and TRBJ1-1; perhaps TRBD1 as D (5 bases). The CDR3 is 16 amino acids. V was clipped by 4 bases and J by 1 base, with 16 bases between them. Germline assignment: CDR1 SGHAT and CDR2 FQNNGV. The CDR3 protein is CASSSGGGRKNTEAFF. CDR3 bases: TGTGCCAGCAGCTCTGGGGGGGGAAGAAAGAACACTGAAGCTTTCTTT.

The chain employs TRBV5-5 and TRBJ2-2; D possibly corresponds to TRBD2 (6 bases). Germline V gives CDR1 SGHKS, CDR2 YYEKEE (reference sequence). V was clipped by 3 bases and J by 1 base, with 7 bases between them. The CDR3 covers 14 residues. Here the CDR3 DNA reads TGTGCCAGCAGCTCGGGGGTGAACACCGGGGAGCTGTTTTTT. This translates into CASSSGVNTGELFF.

The chain carries TRBV7-2 and TRBJ1-2; D possibly corresponds to TRBD1 (5 bases). The CDR3 length is 14 residues. The germline V gene has CDR1 SGHTA and CDR2 FQGNSA. V was pared by 2 bases and J by 6 bases, with 13 bases between. The DNA for the CDR3 is TGTGCCAGCAGCTTACGCCAAGGGGCTAATGGCTACACCTTC. Its protein is CASSLRQGANGYTF.

This clone was observed a handful of times. The chain has TRBV5-1 and TRBJ1-3, with D maybe TRBD1 (6 bases). The germline gives CDR1 SGHRS, CDR2 YFSETQ. This CDR3 contains 16 residues. The V end lost 1 base, the J end lost 1 base, and 12 bases lay between the germline ends. Written as DNA, the CDR3 is TGCGCCAGCAGCTTGACCAGGGGAGATTCTGGAAACACCATATATTTT. Its translation: CASSLTRGDSGNTIYF.

The CDR3 region has the DNA TGCGCCAGCAGTGAACAGGGAAATTCACCCCTCCACTTT. This gives the protein CASSEQGNSPLHF. This chain connects TRBV10-1 to TRBJ1-6, with D perhaps matching TRBD1 (6 bases). There are 13 residues in the CDR3. Germline V lookup: CDR1 WNHNN, CDR2 SYGVQD (reference sequence). V lost 3 bases to trimming and J lost 7 bases, with 7 bases between them.

V is TRBV5-1 and J is TRBJ2-7, with D possibly matching TRBD2 (6 bases). With 0 bases removed from V and 7 bases from J, the gap between germline ends came to 14 bases. The CDR3 length is 14 residues. From germline, CDR1 is SGHRS and CDR2 YFSETQ. For the CDR3, the DNA is TGCGCCAGCAGCTTGGGTAGCGGTCTGGGGGAGCAGTACTTC. Translation gives CASSLGSGLGEQYF.

The chain links TRBV15 to TRBJ2-7, with 8 bases fitting TRBD1. Germline V gene sequence: CDR1 LNHNV, CDR2 YYDKDF (reference sequence). The CDR3 consists of 15 residues. V lost 3 bases and J lost 1; bases outside the gene matches: 5. In DNA, the CDR3 is TGTGCCACCAGCAGCCGACAGGGGCAGTCCTACGAGCAGTACTTC. It encodes CATSSRQGQSYEQYF.

The V call is TRBV9, the J call TRBJ1-5; weak D call: TRBD1 (5 bases). Trimming cost V 0 bases and J 4 bases, with 8 bases left between them. This CDR3 comprises 14 residues. Germline values: CDR1 SGDLS, CDR2 YYNGEE. DNA for the CDR3: TGTGCCAGCAGCGTAGGACAGTCGAATCAGCCCCAGCATTTT. This codes for CASSVGQSNQPQHF.

The chain has TRBV27 and TRBJ2-5, with TRBD1 matching over 9 bases. The CDR3 is 16 amino acids. Trimming cost V 7 bases and J 6 bases; bases outside gene matches: 15. CDR1 MNHEY and CDR2 SMNVEV come from the germline V gene (reference sequence). CDR3 nucleotide sequence: TGTGCCAGCACGTTGGGTTTACAGGGGGCAGGAAAGACCCAGTACTTC. The encoded protein is CASTLGLQGAGKTQYF.

The chain is built from TRBV4-3 and TRBJ2-7; 9 bases match TRBD2. CDR1 and CDR2 (germline): LGHNA, YSLEER. The CDR3 length is 15 residues. The V and J ends lost 1 base and 6 bases, in that order; junction bases with no gene match: 7. The DNA for the CDR3 is TGCGCCAGCAGCCAAGGGCTGGGACTAGCTGTCGAGCAGTACTTC. This encodes CASSQGLGLAVEQYF.

This chain links TRBV6-1 with TRBJ2-3, with D unresolved. The CDR3 sequence is 16 residues long. V lost 0 bases and J lost 2, with 12 bases in between. CDR1 is MNHNS, CDR2 SASEGT, per germline. The CDR3 loop is CASSEAKVTYTDTQYF. The CDR3 region has the DNA TGTGCCAGCAGTGAAGCAAAGGTGACTTACACAGATACGCAGTATTTT.

The V call is TRBV5-1, the J call TRBJ1-3; D may be TRBD1 (6 bases). The CDR3 runs 15 residues. Trimming took 3 bases from V and 3 from J, leaving 13 bases between them. Germline V gene data show CDR1 as SGHRS and CDR2 as YFSETQ. The CDR3 DNA follows: TGCGCCAGCAGCTCCGAAGGACAGATTGGAAACACCATATATTTT. It encodes CASSSEGQIGNTIYF.

The V and J genes are TRBV18 and TRBJ2-7; the match to TRBD1 covers 7 bases. Germline assignment: CDR1 KGHSH and CDR2 LQKENI. The CDR3 loop spans 15 amino acids. The V and J ends lost 3 bases and 0 bases, in that order; junction bases with no gene match: 5. The CDR3 nucleotides are TGTGCCAGCTCACCCCAGGGGACAGTCTCCTACGAGCAGTACTTC. This translates into CASSPQGTVSYEQYF.

The chain combines TRBV18 with TRBJ1-4; 8 bases align to TRBD1. Germline CDR1 reads KGHSH; CDR2 reads LQKENI. Trimming at V came to 3 bases and at J to 5 bases, leaving 8 bases not matched to a gene. The CDR3 has 16 residues. CDR3 DNA sequence: TGTGCCAGCTCACCTAACGGACAGGGCTTAAATGAAAAACTGTTTTTT. Residues: CASSPNGQGLNEKLFF.

This rearrangement joins TRBV27 to TRBJ1-2; TRBD1 aligns across 12 bases. Germline CDR1 and CDR2: MNHEY and SMNVEV (reference sequence). The CDR3 runs to 18 residues. With V trimmed by 2 bases and J by 7 bases, 14 bases remained unmatched. The CDR3 region has the DNA TGTGCCAGCAGTTTAAGGGGGGACAGGGGGCCAGTTTTTGGTGGCTACACCTTC. Translating it yields CASSLRGDRGPVFGGYTF.